This is a list of T cell receptor beta chains from one sample in a study of cytomegalovirus exposure and HLA in healthy donors. Profiled with immunoSEQ multiplex PCR; TCRdb holds only in-frame clones, not every one. The data show some 150,000 clones, 77% seen once. Sample: PBMCs. The receptors come from a woman aged 25 to 39 in good health and CMV-seronegative. CDR3s include the opening cysteine and the closing phenylalanine or tryptophan. A D gene is named only where the DNA matches it firmly. Size is stated for part of the rows, as once, few or many counts, or as a class when the clone is expanded.

NA	TRBV5-6	TRBJ1-1	TRBD1	TGTGCCAGCAGCTCGCCCCGGACAGGGGGGACTGAAGCTTTCTTT	CASSSPRTGGTEAFF
NA	TRBV11-3	TRBJ2-7	NA	TGTGCCAGCAGCTTAGCCAGGGCATCCGAGCAGTACTTC	CASSLARASEQYF
NA	TRBV4-2	TRBJ1-4	NA	TGTGCCAGCAGCCAAGCGGACAGCTCTTCAACTAATGAAAAACTGTTTTTT	CASSQADSSSTNEKLFF
once	TRBV21-1	TRBJ2-7	NA	TGTGCCAGCATGGGCCGTCCGTACGAGCAGTACTTC	CASMGRPYEQYF
NA	TRBV28	TRBJ2-5	TRBD1	TGTGCCAGCAGTTACCCCCGGGACAGGGGACAAGAGACCCAGTACTTC	CASSYPRDRGQETQYF
NA	TRBV29-1	TRBJ2-3	TRBD2	TGCAGCGTTGTTGCGGGAGGGGGGGATACGCAGTATTTT	CSVVAGGGDTQYF
NA	TRBV27	TRBJ2-1	NA	TGTGCCAGCAGCCAGGGGCGATGGGAGCAGTTCTTC	CASSQGRWEQFF
NA	TRBV2	TRBJ2-5	NA	TGTGCCAGCAGGAGGGGGGGCTCCGGAGAGACCCAGTACTTC	CASRRGGSGETQYF
few	TRBV2	TRBJ1-1	NA	TGTGCCAGCAGTGAAGCGCGCAGGGCAACTGAAGCTTTCTTT	CASSEARRATEAFF
NA	TRBV15	TRBJ1-2	TRBD1	TGTGCCACCAGCAGAGATCTTGCCGTTGGTGGACAGGGGTATGGCTACACCTTC	CATSRDLAVGGQGYGYTF
NA	TRBV7-9	TRBJ1-3	TRBD1	TGTGCCAGCAGCACAAGGACAGGGGGCGGAAACACCATATATTTT	CASSTRTGGGNTIYF
NA	TRBV4-2	TRBJ2-7	TRBD2	TGTGCCAGCAGCCAAGTGGCCCCTAGCGGGCTGAGCTCCTACGAGCAGTACTTC	CASSQVAPSGLSSYEQYF
few	TRBV4-1	TRBJ2-5	TRBD2	TGCGCCAGCAGCCCTGGGACTAGCGGGGACGAGACCCAGTACTTC	CASSPGTSGDETQYF
NA	TRBV5-4	TRBJ1-2	NA	TGTGCCAGCAGCTTTGGGGGCAGGGCTGATGGCTACACCTTC	CASSFGGRADGYTF
NA	TRBV7-2	TRBJ1-2	TRBD1	TGTGCCAGCAGCCCCGGGACAGCGATGGGGCATGGCTACACCTTC	CASSPGTAMGHGYTF
NA	TRBV7-2	TRBJ1-3	TRBD1	TGTGCCAGCAGCTTGGGTTTGGGACAGGCCTTCTTCTCTGGAAACACCATATATTTT	CASSLGLGQAFFSGNTIYF
NA	TRBV11-3	TRBJ2-1	NA	TGTGCCAGCAGCTTAGCGACAGAAACTCCCTACAATGAGCAGTTCTTC	CASSLATETPYNEQFF
NA	TRBV9	TRBJ2-6	NA	TGTGCCAGCAGCGTAGCCTCGGAGGACAACGTCCTGACTTTC	CASSVASEDNVLTF
NA	TRBV15	TRBJ2-3	NA	TGTGCCACCAGCCGGACTGTTGAGATCGACTACACAGATACGCAGTATTTT	CATSRTVEIDYTDTQYF
NA	TRBV18	TRBJ1-2	NA	TGTGCCAGCTCACCAGCCAGGGCGGACTATGGCTACACCTTC	CASSPARADYGYTF
NA	TRBV2	TRBJ2-2	TRBD1	TGTGCCAGCGACAGGGGGAAGGCCGGGGAGCTGTTTTTT	CASDRGKAGELFF
NA	TRBV2	TRBJ2-7	TRBD1	TGTGCCAGCAAGGACAGGGGGAGCGACGAGCAGTACTTC	CASKDRGSDEQYF
NA	TRBV6-6	TRBJ2-7	NA	TGTGCCAGCAGTTTCTCCAGGGGTTCCGCCTTCAACGAGCAGTACTTC	CASSFSRGSAFNEQYF
NA	TRBV6-5	TRBJ1-1	TRBD1	TGTGCCAGCAGTTACGGGGACAGTCCCATGAACACTGAAGCTTTCTTT	CASSYGDSPMNTEAFF
NA	TRBV4-1	TRBJ1-1	NA	TGCGCCAGCAGCCAAGAATGGTCCTCCGCGGACACTGAAGCTTTCTTT	CASSQEWSSADTEAFF
NA	TRBV27	TRBJ2-1	TRBD2	TGTGCCAGTCTCCTGACCGGGAGGGGTGCCAATGAGCAGTTCTTC	CASLLTGRGANEQFF
NA	TRBV29-1	TRBJ2-1	TRBD2	TGCAGCGTTGCCATGCTAGCGGGAGATGGAGAGCAGTTCTTC	CSVAMLAGDGEQFF
NA	TRBV10-1	TRBJ1-3	NA	TGCGCCAGCAGTGAAAGCGGGACGGCTGGAAACACCATATATTTT	CASSESGTAGNTIYF
few	TRBV27	TRBJ1-2	NA	TGTGCCAGCAGTTTATCGTGGAGGGCAACTAACTATGGCTACACCTTC	CASSLSWRATNYGYTF
once	TRBV14	TRBJ1-2	NA	TGTGCCAGCAGCCAAGAACTTCAATATGGCTACACCTTC	CASSQELQYGYTF
NA	TRBV6-5	TRBJ1-3	NA	TGTGCCAGCAGTCCGGACGGGAGCTCTGGAAACACCATATATTTT	CASSPDGSSGNTIYF